The clone carrying this TCR delta chain is medium-sized. This entry belongs to a study of gamma-delta chains in newborns, infants, children. In the study overall: Innate gammadelta T cells reportedly expand polyclonally right after birth, driven by microbial exposure, per the title.

TCRdb reapplied CATT to the reads. The table has 6,500 to 8,500 delta-chain clones, 11% seen once. The CDR3 spans 17 residues. The germline CDR1 and CDR2 sequences are GEAIGNYY and EKD. The junction had 1 base not matched to a gene; V was cut back by 1 base and J by 3 bases. The V call is TRDV2, the J call TRDJ3, with 11 bases matching TRDD3. The specimen was blood. This clonotype was obtained from a child who was a newborn, infant or young child, either healthy, febrile or measles-vaccinated (not recorded which). The CDR3 bases are TGTGCCTGTGACACTACTGGGGGATACTGGGACACCCGACAGATGTTTTTC. This codes for CACDTTGGYWDTRQMFF.